This T cell receptor beta chain originates from a study of cytomegalovirus exposure and HLA in healthy donors. Comment on this clone: Its specificity is not known.

Whole-study results and caveats: Some TCR beta chains (about 180 of them) were listed as cytomegalovirus-associated.

This CDR3 spans 14 amino acids. Germline V gene sequence: CDR1 SGHTA, CDR2 FQGNSA. V lost 3 bases, J lost 8 bases, and 14 bases lay in between. Primers included in the PCR were 60 Vbeta and 13 Jbeta primers. The protocol was immunoSEQ multiplex PCR, while the TCRdb copy is restricted to in-frame clones and leaves out a portion. The table shows 95,000 to 110,000 clones, with roughly a tenth occurring only once. The sequenced sample consisted of PBMCs. The chain carries TRBV7-2 and TRBJ2-1, with D perhaps TRBD1 (5 bases). This receptor was obtained from a man aged 35 to 55 in good health and CMV-seropositive. The CDR3 region has the DNA TGTGCCAGCAGCTTGTTTGGGGCCCGCGATGAGCAGTTCTTC. Its translation is CASSLFGARDEQFF.